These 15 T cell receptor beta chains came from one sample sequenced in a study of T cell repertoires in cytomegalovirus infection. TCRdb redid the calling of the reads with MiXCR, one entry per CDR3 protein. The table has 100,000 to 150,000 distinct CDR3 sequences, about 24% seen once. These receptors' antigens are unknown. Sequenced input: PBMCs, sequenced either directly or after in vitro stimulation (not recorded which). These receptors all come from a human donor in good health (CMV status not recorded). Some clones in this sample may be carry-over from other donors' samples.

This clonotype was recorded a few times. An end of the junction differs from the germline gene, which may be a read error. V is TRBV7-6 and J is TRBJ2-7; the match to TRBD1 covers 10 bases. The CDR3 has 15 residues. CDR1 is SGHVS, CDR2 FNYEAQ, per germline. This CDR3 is CASTLGTGEAYEQYF. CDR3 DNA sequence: TGTGCCAGCACCTTAGGGACAGGGGAAGCCTACGAGCAGTACTTC.

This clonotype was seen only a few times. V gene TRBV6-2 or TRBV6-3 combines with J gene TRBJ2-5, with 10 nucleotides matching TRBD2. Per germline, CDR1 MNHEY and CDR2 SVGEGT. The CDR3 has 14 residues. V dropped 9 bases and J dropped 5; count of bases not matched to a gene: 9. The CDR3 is CASPTLAGAETQYF. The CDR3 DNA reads TGTGCCAGTCCAACTCTAGCGGGAGCGGAGACCCAGTACTTC.

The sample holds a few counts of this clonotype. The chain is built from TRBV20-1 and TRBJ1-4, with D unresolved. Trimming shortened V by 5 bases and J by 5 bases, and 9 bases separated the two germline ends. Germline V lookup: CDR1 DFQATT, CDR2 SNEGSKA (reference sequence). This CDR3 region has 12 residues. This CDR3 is CSAWMTNEKLFF. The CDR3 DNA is TGCAGTGCTTGGATGACAAATGAAAAACTGTTTTTT.

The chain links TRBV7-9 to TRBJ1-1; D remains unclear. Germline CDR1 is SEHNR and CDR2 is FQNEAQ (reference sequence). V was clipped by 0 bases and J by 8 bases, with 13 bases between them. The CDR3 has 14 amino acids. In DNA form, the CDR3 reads TGTGCCAGCAGCTTAGCCTTAGGCGGAGGAGAAGCTTTCTTT. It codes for CASSLALGGGEAFF.

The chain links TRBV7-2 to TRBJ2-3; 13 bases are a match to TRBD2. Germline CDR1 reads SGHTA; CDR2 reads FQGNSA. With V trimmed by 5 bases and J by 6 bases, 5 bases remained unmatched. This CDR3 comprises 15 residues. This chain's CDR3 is CASSPGLAGSDTQYF. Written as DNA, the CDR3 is TGTGCCAGCAGCCCGGGACTAGCGGGATCCGATACGCAGTATTTT.

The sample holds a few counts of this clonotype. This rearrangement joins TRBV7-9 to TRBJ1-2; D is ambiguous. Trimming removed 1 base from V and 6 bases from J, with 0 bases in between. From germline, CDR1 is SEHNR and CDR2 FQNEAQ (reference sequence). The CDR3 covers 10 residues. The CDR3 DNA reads TGTGCCAGCAGCTTAGATGGCTACACCTTC. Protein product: CASSLDGYTF.

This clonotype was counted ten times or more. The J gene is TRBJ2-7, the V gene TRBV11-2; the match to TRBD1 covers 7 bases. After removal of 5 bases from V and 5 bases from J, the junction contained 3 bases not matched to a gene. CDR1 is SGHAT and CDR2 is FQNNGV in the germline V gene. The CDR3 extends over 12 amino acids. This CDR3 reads CASSGDRDEQYV. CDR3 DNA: TGTGCCAGCAGCGGCGACAGGGACGAGCAGTACGTC.

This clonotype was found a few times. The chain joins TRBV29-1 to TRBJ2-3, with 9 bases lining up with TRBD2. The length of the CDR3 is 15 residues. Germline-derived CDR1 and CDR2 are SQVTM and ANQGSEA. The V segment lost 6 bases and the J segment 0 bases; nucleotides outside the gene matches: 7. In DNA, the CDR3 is TGCAGCGTCGGAGCGGGAGGCGCTAGCACAGATACGCAGTATTTT. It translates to CSVGAGGASTDTQYF.

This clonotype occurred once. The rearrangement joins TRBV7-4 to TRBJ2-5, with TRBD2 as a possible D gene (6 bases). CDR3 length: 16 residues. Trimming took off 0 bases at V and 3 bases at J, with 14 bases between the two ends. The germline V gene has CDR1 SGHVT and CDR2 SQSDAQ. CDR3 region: CASSLAADGSKETQYF. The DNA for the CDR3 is TGTGCCAGCAGCTTAGCTGCGGACGGGAGTAAAGAGACCCAGTACTTC.

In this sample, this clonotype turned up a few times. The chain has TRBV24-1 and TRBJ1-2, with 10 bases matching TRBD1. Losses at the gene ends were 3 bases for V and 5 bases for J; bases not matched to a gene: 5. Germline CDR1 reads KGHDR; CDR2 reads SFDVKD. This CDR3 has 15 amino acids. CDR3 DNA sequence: TGTGCCACCAGTGATCCCGGGACAGGGGTTTATGGCTACACCTTC. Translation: CATSDPGTGVYGYTF.

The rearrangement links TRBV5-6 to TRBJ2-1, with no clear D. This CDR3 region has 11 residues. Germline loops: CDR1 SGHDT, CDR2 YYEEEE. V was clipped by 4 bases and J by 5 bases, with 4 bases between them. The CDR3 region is CASSDHNEQFF. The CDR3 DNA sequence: TGTGCCAGCAGCGATCACAATGAGCAGTTCTTC.

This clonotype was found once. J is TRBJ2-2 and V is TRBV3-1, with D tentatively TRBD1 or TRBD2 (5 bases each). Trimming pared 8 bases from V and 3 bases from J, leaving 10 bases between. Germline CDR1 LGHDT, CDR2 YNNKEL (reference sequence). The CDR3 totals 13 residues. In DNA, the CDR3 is TGTGCCAGCGGGGCCGGGGACACCGGGGAGCTGTTTTTT. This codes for CASGAGDTGELFF.

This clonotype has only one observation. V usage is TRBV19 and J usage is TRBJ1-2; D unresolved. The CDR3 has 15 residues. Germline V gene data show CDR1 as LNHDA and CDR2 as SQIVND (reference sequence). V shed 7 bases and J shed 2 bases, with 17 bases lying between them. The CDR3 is CASTAQATLNYGYTF. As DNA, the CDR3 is TGTGCCAGTACTGCGCAGGCCACTTTAAACTATGGCTACACCTTC.

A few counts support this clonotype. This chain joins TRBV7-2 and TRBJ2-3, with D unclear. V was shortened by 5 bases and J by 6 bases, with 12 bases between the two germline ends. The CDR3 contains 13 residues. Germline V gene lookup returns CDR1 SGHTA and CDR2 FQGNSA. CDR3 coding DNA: TGTGCCAGCAGCCCATCCCAAGGGGATACGCAGTATTTT. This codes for CASSPSQGDTQYF.

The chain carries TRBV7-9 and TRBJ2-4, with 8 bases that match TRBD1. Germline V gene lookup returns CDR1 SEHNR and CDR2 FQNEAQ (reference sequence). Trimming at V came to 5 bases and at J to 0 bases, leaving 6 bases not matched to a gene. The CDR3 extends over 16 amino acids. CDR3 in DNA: TGTGCCAGCAGCGACCGGGACAGGAAAGCCAAAAACATTCAGTACTTC. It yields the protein CASSDRDRKAKNIQYF.